What follows are 29 T cell receptor beta chains derived from one specimen sequenced in a study of T cell repertoires in cytomegalovirus infection. What these receptors recognize is not known. TCRdb independently ran MiXCR on the reads; one entry per CDR3 protein. Here the sample spans about 69,000 distinct CDR3 sequences, about 29% being singletons. Sequences were derived from CD8+ T cells from cultured PBMCs, sampled from culture after CMV antigen stimulation. The receptors come from a human donor in good health (CMV status not recorded). Some clones in this sample may be carry-over from other donors' samples.

The chain links TRBV6-1 to TRBJ1-2; TRBD1 matches 7 bases. The CDR3 runs 14 residues. V shed 7 bases, J shed 4 bases, and the junction held 9 bases outside the gene matches. Germline CDR1 and CDR2: MNHNS and SASEGT. The CDR3 DNA sequence: TGTGCCAGCAACAACCAGGGGGGAGGCTATGGCTACACCTTC. Amino acids: CASNNQGGGYGYTF.

The genes are TRBV20-1 and TRBJ2-3, with no clear D. The CDR3 runs to 12 residues. Germline V gene sequence: CDR1 DFQATT, CDR2 SNEGSKA (reference sequence). The CDR3, as DNA: TGCAGGGCCCTGAAAAGCACAGATACGCAGTATTTT. Protein product: CRALKSTDTQYF.

The chain employs TRBV12-3 or TRBV12-4 and TRBJ1-1; D call uncertain. Trimming shortened V by 5 bases and J by 3 bases, and 10 bases separated the two germline ends. The length of the CDR3 is 13 residues. The CDR3 sequence: CASSLAAYTEAFF. The CDR3 region has the DNA TGTGCCAGCAGTCTGGCAGCATACACTGAAGCTTTCTTT.

This clonotype turned up a few times. V is TRBV6-5 and J is TRBJ1-2; D uncertain. This CDR3 spans 13 amino acids. V lost 2 bases and J 6 bases, leaving 10 bases between the germline ends. CDR1 MNHEY and CDR2 SVGAGI come from the germline V gene. CDR3 sequence (DNA): TGTGCCAGCAGTTACGGGGTTGGAGATGGCTACACCTTC. It codes for CASSYGVGDGYTF.

Ten or more counts support this clonotype. This chain joins TRBV5-1 and TRBJ2-5; D is possibly TRBD1 (5 bases). This CDR3 comprises 12 residues. Between the trimmed V and J ends, which lost 1 base and 5 bases, there was a span of 6 bases. Germline loops: CDR1 SGHRS, CDR2 YFSETQ. In nucleotides, the CDR3 is TGCGCCAGCAGCTTGAGGGGTGAGACCCAGTACTTC. It specifies CASSLRGETQYF.

V gene TRBV20-1 combines with J gene TRBJ2-7, with no clear D. Germline assignment: CDR1 DFQATT and CDR2 SNEGSKA (reference sequence). V lost 2 bases, J lost 0 bases, and 8 bases lay in between. The CDR3 contains 13 residues. CDR3 DNA: TGCAGTGCTAGAACCGGGCTCTCCTACGAGCAGTACTTC. As protein: CSARTGLSYEQYF.

The CDR3 spells CASSSGQGANTIYF. CDR3 DNA: TGTGCCAGCAGCTCGGGACAGGGGGCCAACACCATATATTTT. V is TRBV13 and J is TRBJ1-3, with 12 positions matching TRBD1. J lost 7 bases, V lost 4 bases, and 2 bases had no gene match. In germline, CDR1 is PRHDT, CDR2 FYEKMQ (reference sequence). CDR3 size: 14 residues.

As to this clonotype: A read error is possible here, since a much larger clone lies one base away. The chain has TRBV3-1 and TRBJ1-5, with D unclear. The CDR3 loop spans 12 amino acids. Germline V gene lookup returns CDR1 LGHDT and CDR2 YNNKEL (reference sequence). The CDR3 nucleotides are TGTGTCAGCAGCCTCGGACGTAACCCCCAGCATTTT. Protein: CVSSLGRNPQHF.

This clonotype was seen a handful of times. The chain recombines TRBV7-2 with TRBJ2-4; D is ambiguous. Deletions cut 5 bases from V and 1 base from J, with 15 bases between. The CDR3 totals 16 residues. Per the germline V gene, CDR1 is SGHTA and CDR2 is FQGNSA. CDR3: CASSRPGDGAKNIQYF. CDR3 bases: TGTGCCAGCAGCAGACCGGGCGACGGGGCCAAAAACATTCAGTACTTC.

The chain links TRBV28 to TRBJ2-7; 7 nucleotides line up with TRBD2. J gave up 0 bases and V 1 base, and 6 bases lay outside the gene matches. Germline V gene sequence: CDR1 MDHEN, CDR2 SYDVKM. CDR3 length: 16 amino acids. CDR3 in DNA: TGTGCCAGCAGTTTATCGGCCGGGACTACCTCCTACGAGCAGTACTTC. Its protein product is CASSLSAGTTSYEQYF.

In this sample, this clonotype turned up many times. This rearrangement joins TRBV28 to TRBJ2-7; TRBD1 aligns across 8 bases. CDR1 is MDHEN, CDR2 SYDVKM, per germline. V trimming: 10 bases; J trimming: 7 bases; junction bases outside the gene matches: 15. This CDR3 contains 14 residues. The CDR3 DNA sequence: TGTGCCATCCAGACGGGGCAGGGGGCGCGTGAGCAGTACTTC. This gives the protein CAIQTGQGAREQYF.

The chain carries TRBV11-3 and TRBJ2-1, with a weak D call TRBD2 (6 bases). The germline CDR1 and CDR2 sequences are SGHNT and YENEEA. The CDR3 runs to 15 residues. The germline V and J ends were trimmed by 6 bases and 10 bases, with 22 bases remaining between them. CDR3 sequence (DNA): TGTGCCAGCAGTTCTCGGGAGAGGTCTGACCCCGAGCAGTTCTTC. The encoded protein is CASSSRERSDPEQFF. The full variable domain, in which reference TRBV11-3 and TRBJ2-1 provide the parts outside the CDR3, is EAGVVQSPRYKIIEKKQPVAFWCNPISGHNTLYWYLQNLGQGPELLIRYENEEAVDDSQLPKDRFSAERLKGVDSTLKIQPAELGDSAVYLCASSSRERSDPEQFFGPGTRLTVL.

In its sample, this clonotype was seen a few times. The genes are TRBV7-2 and TRBJ2-7; D not resolved. Per the germline V gene, CDR1 is SGHTA and CDR2 is FQGNSA. V lost 4 bases, J lost 0 bases, and 10 bases lay in between. This CDR3 is built from 14 residues. CDR3 nucleotide sequence: TGTGCCAGCAGCTGGAGTGGCGCCTCCTACGAGCAGTACTTC. Translated, it gives CASSWSGASYEQYF. Filled out from reference TRBV7-2 and TRBJ2-7, the complete variable domain reads GAGVSQSPSNKVTEKGKDVELRCDPISGHTALYWYRQSLGQGLEFLIYFQGNSAPDKSGLPSDRFSAERTGGSVSTLTIQRTQQEDSAVYLCASSWSGASYEQYFGPGTRLTVT.

The chain employs TRBV20-1 and TRBJ2-2; 9 nucleotides align to TRBD2. With 5 bases clipped from V and 1 base from J, the junction kept 2 bases outside the gene matches. Germline V gene data show CDR1 as DFQATT and CDR2 as SNEGSKA (reference sequence). The CDR3 covers 14 residues. The CDR3 reads CSAWTSENTGELFF. The CDR3 nucleotides are TGCAGTGCTTGGACTAGCGAGAACACCGGGGAGCTGTTTTTT.

There are many counts of this clonotype. The V and J genes are TRBV11-2 and TRBJ1-6; no firm D call. The V gene's germline CDR1 is SGHAT and CDR2 FQNNGV. V was shortened by 5 bases and J by 2 bases, with 13 bases between the two germline ends. This CDR3 is built from 16 residues. CDR3 coding DNA: TGTGCCAGCAGCCCCGCCGTAGACCCCTATAATTCACCCCTCCACTTT. Its translation is CASSPAVDPYNSPLHF. Full variable domain (remainder filled in from reference TRBV11-2 and TRBJ1-6): EAGVAQSPRYKIIEKRQSVAFWCNPISGHATLYWYQQILGQGPKLLIQFQNNGVVDDSQLPKDRFSAERLKGVDSTLKIQPAKLEDSAVYLCASSPAVDPYNSPLHFGNGTRLTVT.

This clonotype has a count of ten or more. The V gene is TRBV5-4, the J gene TRBJ1-1; D is uncertain. The CDR3 sequence is 15 residues long. Germline V gene data show CDR1 as SGHNT and CDR2 as YYREEE (reference sequence). Deletions cut 0 bases from V and 0 bases from J, with 9 bases between. CDR3 amino acids: CASSLAASMNTEAFF. CDR3 coding DNA: TGTGCCAGCAGCTTGGCCGCGAGCATGAACACTGAAGCTTTCTTT.

This clonotype was seen more than once but under ten times. This CDR3 fails to terminate in the conserved phenylalanine or tryptophan, so it likely reflects a read error. Because the CDR3's place on the DNA is in doubt, the DNA is left out and the CDR3 is given as listed by TCRdb. The chain joins TRBV12-3 or TRBV12-4 to TRBJ2-7; the D call of TRBD2 is as the table states it, not checked on the DNA. The CDR3 length equals 15 residues, ends included. The CDR3 loop is CASSLAKCWGGPVSP.

This clonotype was counted a few times. V usage is TRBV27 and J usage is TRBJ2-3; D tentatively reads TRBD1 or TRBD2 (5 bases each). CDR1 is MNHEY and CDR2 is SMNVEV in the germline V gene (reference sequence). Trimming removed 2 bases from V and 2 bases from J, with 20 bases in between. The CDR3 loop spans 18 amino acids. CDR3 DNA: TGTGCCAGCAGTTTACTTCAGGGTATCGGACTGAACACAGATACGCAGTATTTT. Translating gives CASSLLQGIGLNTDTQYF.

This chain links TRBV7-2 with TRBJ1-5; possible D gene TRBD1, 5 bases. With 7 bases removed from V and 6 bases from J, the gap between germline ends came to 13 bases. The CDR3 has 13 amino acids. Per germline, CDR1 SGHTA and CDR2 FQGNSA. The CDR3 nucleotides read TGTGCCAGCACTTCTGGGGGATCTCAGCCCCAGCATTTT. It translates to CASTSGGSQPQHF.

The chain uses TRBV12-3 or TRBV12-4 and TRBJ1-4; D unresolved. The CDR3 totals 15 residues. V was clipped by 7 bases and J by 5 bases, with 17 bases between them. CDR3 bases: TGTGCCAGCACGGGCGGGCCCGACGGGAATGAAAAACTGTTTTTT. This gives the protein CASTGGPDGNEKLFF.

This clonotype was found many times. The chain uses TRBV6-1 and TRBJ1-2, with D uncertain. Trimming pared 7 bases from V and 5 bases from J, leaving 11 bases between. The CDR3 is 12 amino acids. Germline V CDR1 and CDR2: MNHNS, SASEGT. In DNA, the CDR3 is TGTGCCAGCACACGATCCTCGTATGGCTACACCTTC. Translation gives CASTRSSYGYTF.

A few counts support this clonotype. CDR3 bases: TGTGCCAGCAGCCAAGGATATCGCCCCTTCATAAATCAGCCCCAGCATTTT. Encoded protein: CASSQGYRPFINQPQHF. The rearrangement uses TRBV3-1 and TRBJ1-5, with no clear D. The germline V gene has CDR1 LGHDT and CDR2 YNNKEL (reference sequence). V gave up 1 base and J gave up 4 bases, with 17 bases separating them. This CDR3 contains 17 residues.

This clonotype has only a few counts. The chain is built from TRBV7-4 and TRBJ2-7; maybe TRBD1 (6 bases). The V and J ends lost 1 base and 4 bases respectively, with 8 bases between them. This CDR3 is 13 amino acids long. Per the germline V gene, CDR1 is SGHVT and CDR2 is SQSDAQ. CDR3 protein: CASSLGTGYEQYF. As DNA, the CDR3 is TGTGCCAGCAGCTTAGGCACAGGGTACGAGCAGTACTTC.

The chain combines TRBV7-2 with TRBJ2-3; D is unclear. In germline, CDR1 is SGHTA, CDR2 FQGNSA. This CDR3 has 15 amino acids. V was pared by 1 base and J by 0 bases, with 8 bases between. Here the CDR3 reads CASSLVGDSTDTQYF. The CDR3 DNA sequence: TGTGCCAGCAGCTTAGTTGGCGACAGCACAGATACGCAGTATTTT. The full variable domain, rest sourced from reference TRBV7-2 and TRBJ2-3, is GAGVSQSPSNKVTEKGKDVELRCDPISGHTALYWYRQSLGQGLEFLIYFQGNSAPDKSGLPSDRFSAERTGGSVSTLTIQRTQQEDSAVYLCASSLVGDSTDTQYFGPGTRLTVL.

This clonotype was observed a handful of times. The rearrangement links TRBV6-5 to TRBJ1-1, with 10 bases identical to TRBD1. The germline V gene has CDR1 MNHEY and CDR2 SVGAGI. There are 15 residues in the CDR3. Germline trimming cut 5 bases from V and 5 bases from J; bases unmatched to any gene: 8. CDR3 amino acids: CASSVGQGYRTEAFF. CDR3 in DNA: TGTGCCAGCAGTGTGGGACAGGGGTATAGGACTGAAGCTTTCTTT.

V is TRBV20-1 and J is TRBJ1-2, with a tentative D call TRBD1 (6 bases). The CDR3 loop spans 15 amino acids. Germline V lookup: CDR1 DFQATT, CDR2 SNEGSKA (reference sequence). Trimming removed 5 bases at V and 0 bases at J, with 16 bases between. CDR3 DNA: TGCAGTGCTTATTGGACAGAGAGGACTAACTATGGCTACACCTTC. Residues: CSAYWTERTNYGYTF.

This chain connects TRBV5-1 to TRBJ1-1; D is ambiguous. Germline assignment: CDR1 SGHRS and CDR2 YFSETQ. The ends were cut back, 0 bases at V and 1 base at J, with 13 bases in the middle. This CDR3 is built from 16 residues. CDR3 protein: CASSLGQVFKNTEAFF. The CDR3 coding sequence is TGCGCCAGCAGCTTGGGTCAGGTCTTTAAGAACACTGAAGCTTTCTTT.

The V and J genes are TRBV5-1 and TRBJ1-1; TRBD1 matches at 9 bases. The V and J ends lost 4 bases and 3 bases, in that order; junction bases with no gene match: 4. The germline V gene encodes CDR1 SGHRS and CDR2 YFSETQ. The CDR3 has 14 amino acids. CDR3 protein: CASSEWTGDTEAFF. CDR3 bases: TGCGCCAGCAGCGAGTGGACAGGGGACACTGAAGCTTTCTTT.

This clonotype was detected only a few times. This chain uses TRBV6-6 with TRBJ1-1; no firm D call. CDR1 MNHNY and CDR2 SVGAGI come from the germline V gene (reference sequence). Trimming left V 4 bases short and J 11 bases short, with 14 bases between. The CDR3 spans 12 residues. The CDR3 reads CASSSLGVYAFF. The DNA for the CDR3 is TGTGCCAGCAGTTCCCTCGGGGTGTACGCTTTCTTT.